This is a list of T cell receptor beta chains from one sample in a study of cytomegalovirus exposure and HLA in healthy donors. Assay used: immunoSEQ multiplex PCR; TCRdb lists only in-frame clones, some missing. The data show 55,000 to 70,000 clones, with roughly 94% seen just once and approximately 2.1% held by the top ten. The material sequenced was PBMCs. The receptors originated from a young man in good health and CMV-seronegative. Each CDR3 is given with its conserved first and last residue. The D gene is left open where the match is weak. Not every row has a clone size; where given, it reads once, few, many or a size class.

D gene: TRBD2; clone size: -; V gene: TRBV29-1; J gene: TRBJ2-1; CDR3 DNA: TGCAGGGGAGGGAGCTCCTACAATGAGCAGTTCTTC; CDR3 protein: CRGGSSYNEQFF
D gene: -; clone size: once; V gene: TRBV6-1; J gene: TRBJ2-5; CDR3 DNA: TGTGCCAGCAGTGAATTGGCAACAGCCACTTGGGAGACCCAGTACTTC; CDR3 protein: CASSELATATWETQYF
D gene: TRBD1; clone size: -; V gene: TRBV29-1; J gene: TRBJ1-2; CDR3 DNA: TGCAGCGTTGAAGATCTGGGGACAGACCCGCTTCATCTCTATGGCTACACCTTC; CDR3 protein: CSVEDLGTDPLHLYGYTF
D gene: -; clone size: -; V gene: TRBV9; J gene: TRBJ2-2; CDR3 DNA: TGTGCCAGCAGCGTAGTGGGAGGGAACACCGGGGAGCTGTTTTTT; CDR3 protein: CASSVVGGNTGELFF
D gene: -; clone size: -; V gene: TRBV30; J gene: TRBJ1-3; CDR3 DNA: TGTGCCTGGAGTGTCAGTGGCGGGACGACTGGAAACACCATATATTTT; CDR3 protein: CAWSVSGGTTGNTIYF
D gene: TRBD2; clone size: -; V gene: TRBV7-9; J gene: TRBJ2-1; CDR3 DNA: TGTGCCAGCAGCTTACGCGGTAGCGGGGGGTTCAATGAGCAGTTCTTC; CDR3 protein: CASSLRGSGGFNEQFF
D gene: TRBD1; clone size: -; V gene: TRBV19; J gene: TRBJ2-2; CDR3 DNA: TGTGCCAGTAGTATCATGGGACAGGGCGTTATCGGGGAGCTGTTTTTT; CDR3 protein: CASSIMGQGVIGELFF
D gene: -; clone size: -; V gene: TRBV18; J gene: TRBJ2-7; CDR3 DNA: TGTGCCAGCTCACCTCTCAGGCCTTCCTACGAGCAGTACTTC; CDR3 protein: CASSPLRPSYEQYF
D gene: -; clone size: -; V gene: TRBV7-2; J gene: TRBJ2-7; CDR3 DNA: TGTGCCAGCAGCGGGGGCTTTGGGGCGGGGGTCTTGTACGAGCAGTACTTC; CDR3 protein: CASSGGFGAGVLYEQYF
D gene: -; clone size: -; V gene: TRBV7-2; J gene: TRBJ2-3; CDR3 DNA: TGTGCCAGCAGCTTAAACTATTATAGCACAGATACGCAGTATTTT; CDR3 protein: CASSLNYYSTDTQYF
D gene: TRBD2; clone size: -; V gene: TRBV5-4; J gene: TRBJ2-3; CDR3 DNA: TGTGCCAGCAGCTTGGATGGGACTAGCGGGCCCACAGATACGCAGTATTTT; CDR3 protein: CASSLDGTSGPTDTQYF
D gene: -; clone size: -; V gene: TRBV7-9; J gene: TRBJ2-1; CDR3 DNA: TGTGCCAGCAGCCGGAGGAGTGTGGCGGATGAGCAGTTCTTC; CDR3 protein: CASSRRSVADEQFF
D gene: -; clone size: -; V gene: TRBV5-4; J gene: TRBJ1-3; CDR3 DNA: TGTGCCAGCACCACAGGGACGAAAGGAAACACCATATATTTT; CDR3 protein: CASTTGTKGNTIYF
D gene: -; clone size: -; V gene: TRBV21-1; J gene: TRBJ1-4; CDR3 DNA: TGTGCCAGCAGCAAAAACCCTTCAGCGGAAAAACTGTTTTTT; CDR3 protein: CASSKNPSAEKLFF
D gene: TRBD2; clone size: -; V gene: TRBV4-2; J gene: TRBJ2-1; CDR3 DNA: TGTGCCAGCAGCCAAGATTTCTCTAGCGGAGTAAATGAGCAGTTCTTC; CDR3 protein: CASSQDFSSGVNEQFF
D gene: TRBD2; clone size: once; V gene: TRBV5-1; J gene: TRBJ2-7; CDR3 DNA: TGCGCCAGCAGCTTGGTCCTAGCGGGAGTCGACGAGCAGTACTTC; CDR3 protein: CASSLVLAGVDEQYF
D gene: TRBD1; clone size: -; V gene: TRBV6-1; J gene: TRBJ1-2; CDR3 DNA: TGTGCCAGCAGTGGACAGGGATTCGGCTACACCTTC; CDR3 protein: CASSGQGFGYTF
D gene: -; clone size: -; V gene: TRBV29-1; J gene: TRBJ2-5; CDR3 DNA: TGCAGCGTTGAAGAGTGGCAGGGGAGTCGAGAGACCCAGTACTTC; CDR3 protein: CSVEEWQGSRETQYF
D gene: -; clone size: few; V gene: TRBV7-6; J gene: TRBJ1-1; CDR3 DNA: TGTGCCAGCAGCTTAGCGCGGGTCAGGGGAAAAAGGGGGAACACTGAAGCTTTCTTT; CDR3 protein: CASSLARVRGKRGNTEAFF
D gene: -; clone size: -; V gene: TRBV6-5; J gene: TRBJ1-2; CDR3 DNA: TGTGCCAGCACGAGGCGGGGGAGGGCCTTCTATGGCTACACCTTC; CDR3 protein: CASTRRGRAFYGYTF
D gene: -; clone size: -; V gene: TRBV28; J gene: TRBJ2-4; CDR3 DNA: TGTGCCAGCAGTCCGCGTAGGGGATTAGCCAAAAACATTCAGTACTTC; CDR3 protein: CASSPRRGLAKNIQYF
D gene: TRBD1; clone size: -; V gene: TRBV7-2; J gene: TRBJ1-2; CDR3 DNA: TGTGCCAGCAGCTTGGGACAGGGGGCTAACTATGGCTACACCTTC; CDR3 protein: CASSLGQGANYGYTF
D gene: -; clone size: -; V gene: TRBV2; J gene: TRBJ1-3; CDR3 DNA: TGTGCCAGCAGTGAAATAGTTAGAAACACCATATATTTT; CDR3 protein: CASSEIVRNTIYF
D gene: -; clone size: once; V gene: TRBV11-2; J gene: TRBJ2-5; CDR3 DNA: TGTGCCAGCAGCTTAGCGGAAGAGACCCAGTACTTC; CDR3 protein: CASSLAEETQYF
D gene: -; clone size: -; V gene: TRBV6-4; J gene: TRBJ2-2; CDR3 DNA: TGTGCCAGCAGTGCGACATTACATAGTGCCGGGGAGCTGTTTTTT; CDR3 protein: CASSATLHSAGELFF
D gene: -; clone size: -; V gene: TRBV7-9; J gene: TRBJ1-1; CDR3 DNA: TGTGCCAGCAGCTTATGGGAGGGAAACGCTGAAGCTTTCTTT; CDR3 protein: CASSLWEGNAEAFF
D gene: -; clone size: -; V gene: TRBV9; J gene: TRBJ2-3; CDR3 DNA: TGTGCCAGCAGCGTATCGGTCAAGACAGATACGCAGTATTTT; CDR3 protein: CASSVSVKTDTQYF
D gene: -; clone size: once; V gene: TRBV10-2; J gene: TRBJ1-1; CDR3 DNA: TGCGCCAGCACCCAGAACACTGAAGCTTTCTTT; CDR3 protein: CASTQNTEAFF
D gene: TRBD1; clone size: -; V gene: TRBV16; J gene: TRBJ1-2; CDR3 DNA: TGTGCCAGCAGCCAATCGGGGACAGGGTTCGCGGGCTACACCTTC; CDR3 protein: CASSQSGTGFAGYTF
D gene: TRBD1; clone size: once; V gene: TRBV7-9; J gene: TRBJ1-2; CDR3 DNA: TGTGCCAGCAGGGACAGGGGGCGAAACTTCAATGGCTACACCTTC; CDR3 protein: CASRDRGRNFNGYTF
D gene: TRBD1; clone size: -; V gene: TRBV7-8; J gene: TRBJ2-7; CDR3 DNA: TGTGCCAGCAGTTCCCGGACAGGGCTTAATCGGGAGCAGTACTTC; CDR3 protein: CASSSRTGLNREQYF
D gene: TRBD2; clone size: -; V gene: TRBV4-3; J gene: TRBJ2-1; CDR3 DNA: TGCGCCAGCAGCCAAGGTCCCACGCGGGGGAGCTCCTACAATGAGCAGTTCTTC; CDR3 protein: CASSQGPTRGSSYNEQFF
D gene: -; clone size: -; V gene: TRBV6-1; J gene: TRBJ2-5; CDR3 DNA: TGTGCCAGCAGTAAAATTAGAGAGACCCAGTACTTC; CDR3 protein: CASSKIRETQYF
D gene: TRBD2; clone size: -; V gene: TRBV28; J gene: TRBJ2-3; CDR3 DNA: TGTGCCAGCAGTACGACCCCGCTAATACTAGCGGGAGGGTTCGGTGGAGATACGCAGTATTTT; CDR3 protein: CASSTTPLILAGGFGGDTQYF
D gene: -; clone size: -; V gene: TRBV19; J gene: TRBJ2-5; CDR3 DNA: TGTGCCAGTAGTATAGATTGGTCAGCAGGGACCCAGTACTTC; CDR3 protein: CASSIDWSAGTQYF
D gene: TRBD2; clone size: -; V gene: TRBV10-3; J gene: TRBJ2-2; CDR3 DNA: TGTGCCATCAGTGACCCCGGACTAGCGGGAGGGTTTAACACCGGGGAGCTGTTTTTT; CDR3 protein: CAISDPGLAGGFNTGELFF
D gene: -; clone size: -; V gene: TRBV20-1; J gene: TRBJ2-7; CDR3 DNA: TGCAGTGCTAGAGCTACCTACGAGCAGTACTTC; CDR3 protein: CSARATYEQYF
D gene: -; clone size: -; V gene: TRBV21-1; J gene: TRBJ2-4; CDR3 DNA: TGTGCCAGCAGCAGTCCCCCGGGACAGCTAGCCAAAAACATTCAGTACTTC; CDR3 protein: CASSSPPGQLAKNIQYF
D gene: -; clone size: -; V gene: TRBV2; J gene: TRBJ2-3; CDR3 DNA: TGTGCCAGCAGTGGAGAATTTGCAGATACGCAGTATTTT; CDR3 protein: CASSGEFADTQYF
D gene: TRBD1; clone size: once; V gene: TRBV5-1; J gene: TRBJ2-3; CDR3 DNA: TGCGCCAGCAGCGGGACAGGGGGCACAGATACGCAGTATTTT; CDR3 protein: CASSGTGGTDTQYF
D gene: TRBD2; clone size: -; V gene: TRBV4-1; J gene: TRBJ2-6; CDR3 DNA: TGCGCCAGCAGCCAAGGACTAGCGGGAGGGCGCCTATTTTCTGGGGCCAACGTCCTGACTTTC; CDR3 protein: CASSQGLAGGRLFSGANVLTF
D gene: -; clone size: -; V gene: TRBV7-9; J gene: TRBJ2-7; CDR3 DNA: TGTGCCAGCAGCTTAGAGTCGGCTAGCGAGCAGTACTTC; CDR3 protein: CASSLESASEQYF
D gene: TRBD2; clone size: once; V gene: TRBV7-9; J gene: TRBJ2-5; CDR3 DNA: TGTGCCAGCAGCTTAGGACTAGCGGGAGGAAGAGAGACCCAGTACTTC; CDR3 protein: CASSLGLAGGRETQYF
D gene: TRBD2; clone size: -; V gene: TRBV28; J gene: TRBJ2-7; CDR3 DNA: TGTGCCAGCAGTTCCCCCGCACTAGCGGGCCCCTACGAGCAGTACTTC; CDR3 protein: CASSSPALAGPYEQYF
D gene: TRBD1; clone size: -; V gene: TRBV11-3; J gene: TRBJ1-2; CDR3 DNA: TGTGCCAGCAGCCCACAGGGGTGGGTAGATGGCTACACCTTC; CDR3 protein: CASSPQGWVDGYTF
D gene: TRBD1; clone size: -; V gene: TRBV7-2; J gene: TRBJ2-1; CDR3 DNA: TGTGCCAGCAGCTTAGATAGGGACAGGGTACATGAGCAGTTCTTC; CDR3 protein: CASSLDRDRVHEQFF
D gene: TRBD1; clone size: -; V gene: TRBV6-4; J gene: TRBJ2-4; CDR3 DNA: TGTGCCAGCAGTGCCCCTGGACAGGAAAACATTCAGTACTTC; CDR3 protein: CASSAPGQENIQYF
D gene: -; clone size: -; V gene: TRBV5-1; J gene: TRBJ2-1; CDR3 DNA: TGCGCCAGCAGCTCCTCTAGGGAGCAGTTCTTC; CDR3 protein: CASSSSREQFF
D gene: TRBD1; clone size: -; V gene: TRBV15; J gene: TRBJ2-4; CDR3 DNA: TGTGCCACCAGGGATCGGACAGGAGTACTAGCCAAAAACATTCAGTACTTC; CDR3 protein: CATRDRTGVLAKNIQYF
D gene: -; clone size: -; V gene: TRBV19; J gene: TRBJ2-5; CDR3 DNA: TGTGCCAGTAGTATCTCTATACCTAGCCAAGAGACCCAGTACTTC; CDR3 protein: CASSISIPSQETQYF
D gene: TRBD2; clone size: -; V gene: TRBV5-4; J gene: TRBJ2-1; CDR3 DNA: TGTGCCAGCAGCTTTCTTGGACTAGCGGGAGACCCCTCCTACAATGAGCAGTTCTTC; CDR3 protein: CASSFLGLAGDPSYNEQFF
D gene: -; clone size: -; V gene: TRBV7-9; J gene: TRBJ2-7; CDR3 DNA: TGTGCCAGCAGCGCAAGACAGGAGCAGTACTTC; CDR3 protein: CASSARQEQYF
D gene: -; clone size: -; V gene: TRBV30; J gene: TRBJ1-1; CDR3 DNA: TGTGCCTGGAGTGTGGGAAGAACAGGGAACACTGAAGCTTTCTTT; CDR3 protein: CAWSVGRTGNTEAFF
D gene: TRBD1; clone size: -; V gene: TRBV5-1; J gene: TRBJ1-3; CDR3 DNA: TGCGCCAGCAGCTCCGAACAGGGGTTGAGAAACACCATATATTTT; CDR3 protein: CASSSEQGLRNTIYF